The rows below give T cell receptor beta chains drawn from one sample of a study of blood T cell repertoires in COVID-19. Sequenced by immunoSEQ multiplex PCR; TCRdb stores in-frame clones only, minus some. The sample carries 250,000 to 300,000 clones, more than 75% recorded once. Sequencing was performed on PBMCs or T cells enriched from blood (not recorded which). The receptors were sampled from a woman between 45 and 60 years old who had been exposed to COVID-19. The CDR3 runs from the conserved cysteine through the conserved F or W.

J | V | CDR3
TRBJ2-5 | TRBV7-3 | CASSLSGLAGGHQETQYF
TRBJ1-1 | TRBV4-3 | CASSQDSSGLNTEAFF
TRBJ2-3 | TRBV4-2 | CASSPEDVEDTQYF
TRBJ1-2 | TRBV2 | CASSRGQGFGYTF
TRBJ2-5 | TRBV18 | CASSLGPGQQETQYF
TRBJ1-1 | TRBV5-1 | CASAGGLNTEAFF
TRBJ2-2 | TRBV5-4 | CASSPDSGELFF
TRBJ2-5 | TRBV18 | CASSPEVYQETQYF
TRBJ1-4 | TRBV18 | CASTPAGRSTNEKLFF
TRBJ1-2 | TRBV27 | CASRALGGRDGYTF
TRBJ1-1 | TRBV5-1 | CASSLVGTTEAFF
TRBJ1-2 | TRBV6-5 | CASRPPGQNYGYTF
TRBJ1-1 | TRBV7-8 | CASSLTARFEAFF
TRBJ2-7 | TRBV9 | CASSLNAGAGSAQYF
TRBJ1-6 | TRBV7-8 | CASSSLQVTPSSYNSPLHF
TRBJ1-4 | TRBV5-1 | CASSLVAGNGGTNEKLFF
TRBJ2-3 | TRBV29-1 | CSAYLGGRTDTQYF
TRBJ1-2 | TRBV7-8 | CASCFGGGGTRGHPGRSYGYTF
TRBJ2-2 | TRBV7-9 | CASSLSEGASTGELFF
TRBJ1-4 | TRBV5-5 | CASLELFFRTGSEKLFF
TRBJ2-1 | TRBV7-9 | CASSLVGGQGAQFF
TRBJ1-2 | TRBV5-5 | CASSRGTAEFNYGYTF